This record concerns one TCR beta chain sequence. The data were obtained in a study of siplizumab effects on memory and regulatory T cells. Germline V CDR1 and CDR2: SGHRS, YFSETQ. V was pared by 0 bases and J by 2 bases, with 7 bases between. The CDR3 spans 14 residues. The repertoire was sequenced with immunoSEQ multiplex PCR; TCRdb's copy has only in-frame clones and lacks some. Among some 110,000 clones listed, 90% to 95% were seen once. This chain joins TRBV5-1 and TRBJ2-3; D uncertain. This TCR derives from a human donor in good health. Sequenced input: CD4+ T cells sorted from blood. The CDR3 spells CASSLGGTTDTQYF. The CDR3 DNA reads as TGCGCCAGCAGCTTGGGCGGTACCACAGATACGCAGTATTTT.